This TCR beta chain was recovered during a study of CD8+CD57+ T cells in acquired aplastic anemia. Study at large: Across the sorted CD4+ and CD8+ cells, DNA amounts averaged about 3 ug.

This clonotype was seen many times. Its target is unknown. The CDR3 is 14 residues long. Deletions cut 0 bases from V and 1 base from J, with 7 bases between. The germline gives CDR1 DFQATT, CDR2 SNEGSKA (reference sequence). Both TCR beta VDJ combination and CDR3 sequence profiling were carried out. Genomic DNA was the template for this profiling. TCRdb reanalysed the reads using MiXCR and keeps one entry per CDR3 protein. The sample has some 220,000 distinct CDR3 sequences, 34% seen once; the top ten hold 1.1%. Study-level findings and limits: With respect to CD8+ Simpson's diversity, patients and controls did not differ significantly. The study identified 25 to 30 CD8+ CDR3 sequences shared by patients and controls.

This sequence joins TRBV20-1 and TRBJ2-1; D unclear. The receptor's source is a human donor in good health, serving as a control. Sequences were obtained from sorted CD4+, CD8+, or CD8+CD57+ T cells (not recorded which) from PBMCs. The CDR3 DNA follows: TGCAGTGCTAGAGACGGCGGATCCTACAATGAGCAGTTCTTC. The encoded protein is CSARDGGSYNEQFF.